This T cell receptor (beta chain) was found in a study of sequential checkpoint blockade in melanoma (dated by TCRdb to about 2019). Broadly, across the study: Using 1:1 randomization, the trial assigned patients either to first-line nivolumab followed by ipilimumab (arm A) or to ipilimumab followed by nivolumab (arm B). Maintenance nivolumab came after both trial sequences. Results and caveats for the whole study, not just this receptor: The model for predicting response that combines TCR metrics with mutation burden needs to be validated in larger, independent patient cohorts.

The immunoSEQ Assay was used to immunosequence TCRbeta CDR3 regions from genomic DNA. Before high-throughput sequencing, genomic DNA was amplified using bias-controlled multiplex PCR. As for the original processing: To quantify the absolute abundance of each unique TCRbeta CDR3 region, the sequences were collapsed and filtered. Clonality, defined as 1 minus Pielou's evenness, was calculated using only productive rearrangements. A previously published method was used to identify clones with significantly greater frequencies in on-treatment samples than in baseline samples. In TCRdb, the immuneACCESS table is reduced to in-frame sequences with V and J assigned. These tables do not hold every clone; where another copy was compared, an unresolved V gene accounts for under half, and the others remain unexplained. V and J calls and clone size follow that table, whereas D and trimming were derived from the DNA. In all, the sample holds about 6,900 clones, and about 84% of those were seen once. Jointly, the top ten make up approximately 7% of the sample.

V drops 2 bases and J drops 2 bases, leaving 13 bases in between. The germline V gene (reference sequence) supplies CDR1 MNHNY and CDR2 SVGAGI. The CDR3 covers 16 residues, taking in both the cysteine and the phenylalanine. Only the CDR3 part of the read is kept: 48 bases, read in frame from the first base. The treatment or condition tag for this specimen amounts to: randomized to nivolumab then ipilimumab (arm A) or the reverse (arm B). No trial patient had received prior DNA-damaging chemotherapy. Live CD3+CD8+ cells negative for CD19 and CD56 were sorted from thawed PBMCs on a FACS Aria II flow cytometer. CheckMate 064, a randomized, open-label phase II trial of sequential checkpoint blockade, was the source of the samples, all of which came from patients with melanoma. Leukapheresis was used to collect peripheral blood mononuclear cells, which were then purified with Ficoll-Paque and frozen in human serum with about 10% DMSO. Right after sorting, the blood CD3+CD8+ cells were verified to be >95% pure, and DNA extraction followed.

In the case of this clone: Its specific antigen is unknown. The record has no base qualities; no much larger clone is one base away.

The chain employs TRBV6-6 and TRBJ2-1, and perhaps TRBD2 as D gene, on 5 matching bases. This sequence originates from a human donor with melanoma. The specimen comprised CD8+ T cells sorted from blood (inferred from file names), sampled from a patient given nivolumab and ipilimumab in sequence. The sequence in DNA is TGTGCCAGCAGTTACATTGGAAGCGGAGCCTACAATGAGCAGTTCTTC. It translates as CASSYIGSGAYNEQFF.